The rows below give T cell receptor beta chains drawn from one sample of a study of CD8 T cells in ankylosing spondylitis. MiXCR, applied by TCRdb to the 5' RACE reads, yields one record per CDR3 protein. This sample carries about 120,000 distinct CDR3 sequences, about an eighth of them seen once, and the ten largest clones take about 2.7%. Source material: blood, either unsorted or a sorted T cell fraction (not recorded which). The receptors shown here come from a female donor with ankylosing spondylitis or in good health (not recorded which). Each CDR3 is given with its conserved first and last residue. Each record gives: V gene, J gene, clone size, D gene, CDR3 protein, CDR3 DNA. D genes are given only for firm matches. Not every row has a clone size; where given, it reads once, few, many or a size class.

TRBV29-1	TRBJ2-7	many	-	CSGTGTGSSYEQYF	TGCAGCGGAACCGGGACTGGGAGCTCCTACGAGCAGTACTTC
TRBV20-1	TRBJ2-1	few	-	CSARVDLAHNEQFF	TGCAGTGCTAGAGTCGACCTAGCCCACAATGAGCAGTTCTTC
TRBV6-1	TRBJ1-1	many	TRBD1	CASRRQGFTEAFF	TGTGCCAGCAGAAGACAGGGGTTCACTGAAGCTTTCTTT
TRBV20-1	TRBJ2-5	-	-	CSASDDRPQETQYF	TGCAGTGCTAGTGACGACAGGCCTCAAGAGACCCAGTACTTC
TRBV6-5	TRBJ1-1	-	TRBD1	CASHRGKEAFF	TGTGCCAGCCACAGGGGGAAAGAAGCTTTCTTT
TRBV11-2	TRBJ2-2	-	-	CASSLEAGAGTGELFF	TGTGCCAGCAGCTTAGAGGCGGGCGCGGGCACCGGGGAGCTGTTTTTT
TRBV6-2/TRBV6-3	TRBJ2-1	-	TRBD1	CASIVTRDSPNEQFF	TGTGCCAGCATTGTCACTAGGGACAGCCCCAATGAGCAGTTCTTC
TRBV7-2	TRBJ1-5	-	-	CASSPGTRNQPQHF	TGTGCCAGCAGCCCTGGGACAAGGAATCAGCCCCAGCATTTT
TRBV10-3	TRBJ2-1	many	TRBD2	CAISSTSVNEQFF	TGTGCCATCAGTTCCACTAGCGTCAATGAGCAGTTCTTC
TRBV5-1	TRBJ2-2	-	-	CASRTFLSLTGELFF	TGCGCCAGCAGGACATTTTTAAGTCTCACCGGGGAGCTGTTTTTT
TRBV5-1	TRBJ2-7	many	-	CASSLSATYEQYF	TGCGCCAGCAGCTTAAGCGCGACCTACGAGCAGTACTTC
TRBV20-1	TRBJ1-5	few	TRBD1	CSVRGEVQPQHF	TGCAGTGTCAGGGGGGAGGTTCAGCCCCAGCATTTT
TRBV12-3/TRBV12-4	TRBJ2-2	many	-	CASTLEGGYKNTGELFF	TGTGCCAGCACCCTCGAGGGGGGATACAAGAACACCGGGGAGCTGTTTTTT
TRBV5-5	TRBJ1-1	-	-	CASSFQSTTEAFF	TGTGCCAGCAGCTTCCAATCGACGACTGAAGCTTTCTTT
TRBV5-1	TRBJ2-1	-	TRBD2	CASSLGGGGSYNEQFF	TGCGCCAGCAGCTTGGGTGGCGGGGGGTCCTACAATGAGCAGTTCTTC
TRBV29-1	TRBJ2-7	many	TRBD2	CSVGTSGTYEQYF	TGCAGCGTGGGGACTAGCGGAACCTACGAGCAGTACTTC
TRBV12-3/TRBV12-4	TRBJ2-3	few	TRBD2	CASSSLAGAGDTQYF	TGTGCCAGCAGCTCGTTAGCGGGAGCAGGAGATACGCAGTATTTT
TRBV20-1	TRBJ2-7	-	TRBD1	CSARPGTDSSYEQYF	TGCAGTGCTAGACCCGGGACAGATAGCTCCTACGAGCAGTACTTC
TRBV29-1	TRBJ2-3	-	TRBD2	CSVSGLAGGRASTDTQYF	TGCAGCGTCTCGGGACTAGCGGGGGGACGGGCTAGCACAGATACGCAGTATTTT
TRBV7-2	TRBJ1-2	few	-	CASSLGPTYGYTF	TGTGCCAGCAGCTTGGGACCGACCTATGGCTACACCTTC
TRBV5-1	TRBJ2-3	few	-	CASTLEGRDTQYF	TGCGCCAGCACCCTAGAGGGGAGGGATACGCAGTATTTT
TRBV12-3/TRBV12-4	TRBJ1-1	many	-	CASTRIADRAFF	TGTGCCAGCACCCGTATTGCGGATCGCGCTTTCTTT
TRBV9	TRBJ2-1	few	TRBD2	CASSAGAGLAPGSNEQFF	TGTGCCAGCAGCGCCGGGGCGGGACTAGCGCCCGGGTCCAATGAGCAGTTCTTC
TRBV3-1	TRBJ2-2	many	-	CASSQWQANTGELFF	TGTGCCAGCAGCCAATGGCAAGCGAACACCGGGGAGCTGTTTTTT
TRBV6-1	TRBJ1-6	many	-	CASSRDRTNTNSPLHF	TGTGCCAGCAGTCGCGACAGAACCAATACGAATTCACCCCTCCACTTT
TRBV5-5	TRBJ2-1	-	TRBD1	CASSSMGQTRGNEQFF	TGTGCCAGCAGCTCAATGGGACAGACAAGAGGCAATGAGCAGTTCTTC
TRBV7-9	TRBJ2-3	-	-	CASSSTAADTQYF	TGTGCCAGCAGCTCGACGGCGGCTGATACGCAGTATTTT
TRBV5-6	TRBJ2-7	few	-	CASSYVGLNYEQYF	TGTGCCAGCAGCTATGTTGGACTAAACTACGAGCAGTACTTC
TRBV12-3/TRBV12-4	TRBJ2-3	many	-	CASSLIGPDTQYF	TGTGCCAGCAGTTTAATAGGGCCAGATACGCAGTATTTT
TRBV20-1	TRBJ2-1	few	TRBD2	CSASSAAGGSYNEQFF	TGCAGTGCTAGTAGTGCGGCGGGGGGCTCCTACAATGAGCAGTTCTTC
TRBV20-1	TRBJ1-5	many	TRBD1	CSSPGRQGGQPQHF	TGCAGTTCCCCGGGGAGACAGGGAGGACAGCCCCAGCATTTT
TRBV5-1	TRBJ2-2	few	-	CASSPRLANTGELFF	TGCGCCAGCAGCCCCCGACTAGCGAACACCGGGGAGCTGTTTTTT
TRBV7-9	TRBJ2-7	few	TRBD1	CASLGQGVSYEQYF	TGTGCCAGCCTGGGACAGGGGGTATCCTACGAGCAGTACTTC